The 32 T cell receptor beta chains listed next were all sequenced from one sample in a study of blood T cell repertoires in COVID-19. Profiled with immunoSEQ multiplex PCR; TCRdb holds only in-frame clones, not every one. The sample has 250,000 to 350,000 clones; around four fifths are singletons. Sequencing input: peripheral blood. These receptors were taken from a woman aged 50 to 60 with active or convalescent COVID-19.

This clone is a singleton in its sample. The chain has TRBV7-3 and TRBJ2-1, with 7 positions matching TRBD2. CDR3 length: 15 residues. Germline CDR1 reads SGHTA; CDR2 reads FQGTGA. V was pared by 5 bases and J by 8 bases, with 12 bases of the junction left unmatched. The CDR3 sequence: CASSDIGEGPHEQFF. Here the CDR3 DNA reads TGTGCCAGCAGCGATATAGGGGAGGGCCCACATGAGCAGTTCTTC.

There are a few counts of this clone. V is TRBV28 and J is TRBJ1-4, with 9 bases that match TRBD1. V shed 4 bases and J 7 bases; nucleotides not matched to a gene: 7. The CDR3 totals 15 residues. The V gene's germline CDR1 is MDHEN and CDR2 SYDVKM. In DNA, the CDR3 is TGTGCCAGCAGTTCCTCACAGGGGGCGGGTGAAAAACTGTTTTTT. Amino acids: CASSSSQGAGEKLFF.

The chain is built from TRBV14 and TRBJ2-5, with TRBD1 identical over 9 bases. The CDR3 totals 14 residues. V dropped 4 bases and J dropped 1; count of bases not matched to a gene: 1. Per the germline V gene, CDR1 is SGHDN and CDR2 is FVKESK. The CDR3 nucleotides are TGTGCCAGCAGCCGGGACAGGGCCCAAGAGACCCAGTACTTC. Translated, it gives CASSRDRAQETQYF.

The chain couples TRBV5-6 to TRBJ1-1, with a weak D call TRBD1 (6 bases). Germline V gene sequence: CDR1 SGHDT, CDR2 YYEEEE. The germline V and J ends were trimmed by 1 base and 5 bases, with 12 bases remaining between them. This CDR3 is 14 amino acids long. The CDR3 protein is CASSLYREWTEAFF. For the CDR3, the DNA is TGTGCCAGCAGCTTGTACAGGGAATGGACTGAAGCTTTCTTT.

This chain connects TRBV7-8 to TRBJ1-1; TRBD1 matches 7 bases. The CDR3 runs to 15 residues. Germline V lookup: CDR1 SGHVS, CDR2 FQNEAQ. V gave up 8 bases and J gave up 1 base; unmatched junction bases: 10. CDR3 nucleotides: TGTGCCAGCGGAACCCACAGGGGAGGGAACACTGAAGCTTTCTTT. Protein product: CASGTHRGGNTEAFF.

In its sample, this clone was seen a few times. The rearrangement uses TRBV5-1 and TRBJ2-1; tentative D call: TRBD1 (5 bases). The germline V gene has CDR1 SGHRS and CDR2 YFSETQ. Trimming left V 7 bases short and J 1 base short, with 15 bases between. This CDR3 has 15 residues. The CDR3 sequence is CASAPGFLSYNEQFF. The CDR3 bases are TGCGCCAGCGCTCCAGGGTTTCTTTCCTACAATGAGCAGTTCTTC.

The rearrangement joins TRBV19 to TRBJ2-3; D is perhaps TRBD2 (6 bases). The V gene lost 3 bases and the J gene lost 4 bases, with 14 bases spanning the gap. Germline CDR1 is LNHDA and CDR2 is SQIVND (reference sequence). The CDR3 runs 15 residues. The CDR3 reads CASSISRRAADTQYF. The CDR3 bases are TGTGCCAGTAGTATCTCTCGGAGGGCCGCAGATACGCAGTATTTT.

The chain uses TRBV5-1 and TRBJ2-5, with D possibly matching TRBD2 (6 bases). This CDR3 has 17 residues. The germline gives CDR1 SGHRS, CDR2 YFSETQ. V was pared by 0 bases and J by 4 bases, with 19 bases between. DNA of the CDR3: TGCGCCAGCAGCTTGGACCCCGCGGGGCAGACCGCAGAGACCCAGTACTTC. It yields the protein CASSLDPAGQTAETQYF.

This chain connects TRBV7-6 to TRBJ2-7; a weak D match, TRBD1 (6 bases). Trimming left V 5 bases short and J 0 bases short, with 11 bases between. There are 14 residues in the CDR3. Per germline, CDR1 SGHVS and CDR2 FNYEAQ. The CDR3 DNA follows: TGTGCCAGCAGCCGGGACATACTCTCCTACGAGCAGTACTTC. Protein sequence: CASSRDILSYEQYF.

This clone has just a few counts. V usage is TRBV19 and J usage is TRBJ1-2, with D unclear. The CDR3 is made up of 11 amino acids. V was clipped by 6 bases and J by 7 bases, with 9 bases between them. Germline V gene sequence: CDR1 LNHDA, CDR2 SQIVND (reference sequence). The CDR3 sequence: CASRSLRGYTF. CDR3 in DNA: TGTGCCAGTAGGAGTTTGCGTGGCTACACCTTC.

J is TRBJ1-2 and V is TRBV7-9; 12 positions agree with TRBD1. CDR3 length: 17 amino acids. J was trimmed by 3 bases and V by 1 base; bases with no gene match: 6. Looked up from germline, CDR1 is SEHNR and CDR2 is FQNEAQ (reference sequence). The CDR3 DNA reads TGTGCCAGCAGCTTAGAAGGCGGGACAGGGGGCTACTATGGCTACACCTTC. Its translation: CASSLEGGTGGYYGYTF.

This chain's CDR3 is CASRDRSNTEAFF. For the CDR3, the DNA is TGTGCCAGCAGGGACAGGTCGAACACTGAAGCTTTCTTT. The rearrangement links TRBV12-3 or TRBV12-4 to TRBJ1-1, with 7 bases aligning to TRBD1. V was clipped by 6 bases and J by 1 base; unmatched bases: 2. CDR3 length: 13 amino acids.

The chain is built from TRBV4-1 and TRBJ2-6; a weak D match, TRBD2 (6 bases). This CDR3 region has 18 residues. Trimming removed 0 bases from V and 0 bases from J, with 12 bases in between. Germline assignment: CDR1 MGHRA and CDR2 YSYEKL. CDR3 DNA sequence: TGCGCCAGCAGCCAAGATAGCGGCACCCTCTCTGGGGCCAACGTCCTGACTTTC. It is translated as CASSQDSGTLSGANVLTF.

V gene TRBV11-2 combines with J gene TRBJ2-3, with TRBD2 matching 12 bases. V dropped 5 bases and J dropped 5; count of bases not matched to a gene: 8. The CDR3 extends over 16 amino acids. Germline V gives CDR1 SGHAT, CDR2 FQNNGV. The CDR3 DNA sequence: TGTGCCAGCAGCACAGGACTAGCGGGACTTCAAGATACGCAGTATTTT. Protein: CASSTGLAGLQDTQYF. The whole variable domain, remainder taken from reference TRBV11-2 and TRBJ2-3, is EAGVAQSPRYKIIEKRQSVAFWCNPISGHATLYWYQQILGQGPKLLIQFQNNGVVDDSQLPKDRFSAERLKGVDSTLKIQPAKLEDSAVYLCASSTGLAGLQDTQYFGPGTRLTVL.

The gene calls are TRBV19 and TRBJ2-7; TRBD2 agrees at 11 bases. Germline CDR1 is LNHDA and CDR2 is SQIVND (reference sequence). Trimming removed 5 bases from V and 3 bases from J; junction bases left unmatched: 3. The CDR3 is made up of 14 amino acids. In DNA, the CDR3 is TGTGCCAGTAGTCCACTAGCGGGAGTCTACGAGCAGTACTTC. Translation gives CASSPLAGVYEQYF.

This clone was seen once. This chain joins TRBV10-3 and TRBJ2-2, with TRBD2 as a possible D gene (5 bases). V lost 2 bases and J lost 0, with 10 bases in between. Germline CDR1 and CDR2: ENHRY and SYGVKD. The CDR3 is made up of 16 amino acids. The CDR3 protein is CAISEPAGPNTGELFF. CDR3 sequence (DNA): TGTGCCATCAGTGAGCCGGCGGGCCCGAACACCGGGGAGCTGTTTTTT.

This clone was counted a single time. This chain joins TRBV4-2 and TRBJ2-7, with D perhaps TRBD1 (6 bases). Trimming stripped 0 bases from V and 4 bases from J, with 16 bases between. The germline CDR1 and CDR2 sequences are LGHNA and YNFKEQ. The CDR3 length is 16 residues. CDR3 coding DNA: TGTGCCAGCAGCCAAGAACAGGGAGCGTCCCTTTACGAGCAGTACTTC. Amino acid sequence: CASSQEQGASLYEQYF.

This chain joins TRBV7-6 and TRBJ2-1; 7 bases align to TRBD1. The ends lost 5 bases at V and 2 bases at J; junction bases unmatched: 6. The CDR3 length is 15 residues. Germline V gene sequence: CDR1 SGHVS, CDR2 FNYEAQ. The CDR3 sequence: CASSLRDRPYNEQFF. The CDR3 bases are TGTGCCAGCAGCCTCCGGGACAGACCCTACAATGAGCAGTTCTTC.

The chain recombines TRBV7-9 with TRBJ2-3, with 8 bases fitting TRBD1. CDR3 size: 18 residues. Looked up from germline, CDR1 is SEHNR and CDR2 is FQNEAQ (reference sequence). After removal of 6 bases from V and 4 bases from J, the junction contained 18 bases not matched to a gene. In nucleotides, the CDR3 is TGTGCCAGCAGTTACGTTTCCTTGAGGACAGGGTCGGCAGATACGCAGTATTTT. Its translation is CASSYVSLRTGSADTQYF.

This clone came up once. CDR3 coding DNA: TGTGCCAGCAGTTCCCCACTAGCGGGAGGCCTCTCCTCCTACGAGCAGTACTTC. It is translated as CASSSPLAGGLSSYEQYF. The rearrangement uses TRBV28 and TRBJ2-7, with 12 bases identical to TRBD2. CDR3 length: 18 residues. Unmatched junction bases numbered 10, after V lost 4 bases and J lost 0 bases. Germline loops: CDR1 MDHEN, CDR2 SYDVKM.

The chain has TRBV6-5 and TRBJ2-7; D remains ambiguous. V dropped 6 bases and J dropped 2 bases, with 14 bases sitting between them. Germline CDR1 MNHEY, CDR2 SVGAGI. The CDR3 extends over 14 amino acids. CDR3 coding DNA: TGTGCCAGCAGCCTAACCATCTTGGCCTACGAGCAGTACTTC. Translation: CASSLTILAYEQYF.

V and J are TRBV14 and TRBJ2-5; 11 bases align to TRBD2. V shed 3 bases and J 1 base; nucleotides not matched to a gene: 7. The CDR3 sequence is 17 residues long. In germline, CDR1 is SGHDN, CDR2 FVKESK. CDR3 protein: CASSHRPSGGTQETQYF. CDR3 DNA sequence: TGTGCCAGCAGCCATCGGCCTAGCGGGGGGACCCAAGAGACCCAGTACTTC.

CDR3 region: CASSLYRVNTGELFF. The CDR3 coding sequence is TGTGCCAGCAGTTTATACAGGGTGAACACCGGGGAGCTGTTTTTT. The gene calls are TRBV28 and TRBJ2-2, with D perhaps TRBD1 (6 bases). Trimming shortened V by 1 base and J by 1 base, and 7 bases separated the two germline ends. Germline V gives CDR1 MDHEN, CDR2 SYDVKM. This CDR3 has 15 residues.

This chain links TRBV19 with TRBJ2-2; 10 positions match TRBD2. The CDR3 contains 15 residues. Germline CDR1 is LNHDA and CDR2 is SQIVND (reference sequence). With V trimmed by 7 bases and J by 6 bases, 8 bases remained unmatched. The CDR3 DNA reads as TGTGCCAGTACCTTAGCGGGAGGAGGGGCCGGGGAGCTGTTTTTT. Translated: CASTLAGGGAGELFF.

The rearrangement uses TRBV6-2 or TRBV6-3 and TRBJ1-5; D remains unclear. The germline V gene has CDR1 MNHEY and CDR2 SVGEGT. V was pared by 2 bases and J by 8 bases, with 13 bases between. The CDR3 contains 14 residues. CDR3 sequence (DNA): TGTGCCAGCAGTTACGGCGCGGGCTTGGAGCCCCAGCATTTT. It yields the protein CASSYGAGLEPQHF.

In this sample, this clone turned up once. The chain combines TRBV5-1 with TRBJ2-3; 7 bases are a match to TRBD2. V was pared by 4 bases and J by 0 bases, with 8 bases of the junction left unmatched. Germline loops: CDR1 SGHRS, CDR2 YFSETQ. The CDR3 has 16 amino acids. The CDR3 DNA sequence: TGCGCCAGCAGCCGAGGACTAGTGGCTAGCACAGATACGCAGTATTTT. Translated, it gives CASSRGLVASTDTQYF.

This sequence joins TRBV19 and TRBJ2-1, with no clear D. V lost 1 base and J lost 3, with 13 bases in between. The CDR3 is 16 amino acids. Germline loops: CDR1 LNHDA, CDR2 SQIVND (reference sequence). CDR3: CASSIVTSRLYNEQFF. CDR3 nucleotide sequence: TGTGCCAGTAGTATAGTAACATCCCGCCTCTACAATGAGCAGTTCTTC.

As for this clone: One end of the junction fails to match germline, which may point to a read error. The DNA for the CDR3 is TGTGCCAGCAGCGTAACAGGCGGAAGCTCCTACGAGCAGTACTTC. It translates to CASSVTGGSSYEQYF. The chain couples TRBV7-3 to TRBJ2-7; the D gene is possibly TRBD1 (5 bases). The CDR3 has 15 residues. From germline, CDR1 is SGHTA and CDR2 FQGTGA.

The chain joins TRBV9 to TRBJ2-7; 11 bases fit TRBD2. V shed 3 bases and J 3 bases; nucleotides not matched to a gene: 8. The CDR3 runs to 16 residues. Looked up from germline, CDR1 is SGDLS and CDR2 is YYNGEE. The DNA of the CDR3 is TGTGCCAGCAGCGCCGGACTAGCGGGTGGGTTCTACGAGCAGTACTTC. Its translation: CASSAGLAGGFYEQYF.

The chain recombines TRBV28 with TRBJ2-1; TRBD2 might be the D (6 bases). The germline CDR1 and CDR2 sequences are MDHEN and SYDVKM. V lost 5 bases, J lost 7 bases, and 15 bases lay in between. The CDR3 covers 14 residues. The CDR3 region is CASSKSGSLNEQFF. The CDR3 region has the DNA TGTGCCAGCAGTAAATCCGGGAGTTTGAATGAGCAGTTCTTC.

This clone was seen a single time. Here the CDR3 reads CASSEDRAEAFF. CDR3 nucleotide sequence: TGTGCCAGCAGTGAGGACAGGGCCGAAGCTTTCTTT. The chain employs TRBV2 and TRBJ1-1; 8 bases match TRBD1. The CDR3 contains 12 residues. Trimming cost V 3 bases and J 8 bases; bases outside gene matches: 2. Germline-derived CDR1 and CDR2 are SNHLY and FYNNEI.

The chain employs TRBV29-1 and TRBJ2-2; weak D call: TRBD2 (6 bases). Trimming removed 6 bases at V and 1 base at J, with 9 bases between. Germline CDR1 reads SQVTM; CDR2 reads ANQGSEA. This CDR3 comprises 13 residues. In DNA form, the CDR3 reads TGCAGCGTGGGACTCGTGAACACCGGGGAGCTGTTTTTT. Translated, it gives CSVGLVNTGELFF.